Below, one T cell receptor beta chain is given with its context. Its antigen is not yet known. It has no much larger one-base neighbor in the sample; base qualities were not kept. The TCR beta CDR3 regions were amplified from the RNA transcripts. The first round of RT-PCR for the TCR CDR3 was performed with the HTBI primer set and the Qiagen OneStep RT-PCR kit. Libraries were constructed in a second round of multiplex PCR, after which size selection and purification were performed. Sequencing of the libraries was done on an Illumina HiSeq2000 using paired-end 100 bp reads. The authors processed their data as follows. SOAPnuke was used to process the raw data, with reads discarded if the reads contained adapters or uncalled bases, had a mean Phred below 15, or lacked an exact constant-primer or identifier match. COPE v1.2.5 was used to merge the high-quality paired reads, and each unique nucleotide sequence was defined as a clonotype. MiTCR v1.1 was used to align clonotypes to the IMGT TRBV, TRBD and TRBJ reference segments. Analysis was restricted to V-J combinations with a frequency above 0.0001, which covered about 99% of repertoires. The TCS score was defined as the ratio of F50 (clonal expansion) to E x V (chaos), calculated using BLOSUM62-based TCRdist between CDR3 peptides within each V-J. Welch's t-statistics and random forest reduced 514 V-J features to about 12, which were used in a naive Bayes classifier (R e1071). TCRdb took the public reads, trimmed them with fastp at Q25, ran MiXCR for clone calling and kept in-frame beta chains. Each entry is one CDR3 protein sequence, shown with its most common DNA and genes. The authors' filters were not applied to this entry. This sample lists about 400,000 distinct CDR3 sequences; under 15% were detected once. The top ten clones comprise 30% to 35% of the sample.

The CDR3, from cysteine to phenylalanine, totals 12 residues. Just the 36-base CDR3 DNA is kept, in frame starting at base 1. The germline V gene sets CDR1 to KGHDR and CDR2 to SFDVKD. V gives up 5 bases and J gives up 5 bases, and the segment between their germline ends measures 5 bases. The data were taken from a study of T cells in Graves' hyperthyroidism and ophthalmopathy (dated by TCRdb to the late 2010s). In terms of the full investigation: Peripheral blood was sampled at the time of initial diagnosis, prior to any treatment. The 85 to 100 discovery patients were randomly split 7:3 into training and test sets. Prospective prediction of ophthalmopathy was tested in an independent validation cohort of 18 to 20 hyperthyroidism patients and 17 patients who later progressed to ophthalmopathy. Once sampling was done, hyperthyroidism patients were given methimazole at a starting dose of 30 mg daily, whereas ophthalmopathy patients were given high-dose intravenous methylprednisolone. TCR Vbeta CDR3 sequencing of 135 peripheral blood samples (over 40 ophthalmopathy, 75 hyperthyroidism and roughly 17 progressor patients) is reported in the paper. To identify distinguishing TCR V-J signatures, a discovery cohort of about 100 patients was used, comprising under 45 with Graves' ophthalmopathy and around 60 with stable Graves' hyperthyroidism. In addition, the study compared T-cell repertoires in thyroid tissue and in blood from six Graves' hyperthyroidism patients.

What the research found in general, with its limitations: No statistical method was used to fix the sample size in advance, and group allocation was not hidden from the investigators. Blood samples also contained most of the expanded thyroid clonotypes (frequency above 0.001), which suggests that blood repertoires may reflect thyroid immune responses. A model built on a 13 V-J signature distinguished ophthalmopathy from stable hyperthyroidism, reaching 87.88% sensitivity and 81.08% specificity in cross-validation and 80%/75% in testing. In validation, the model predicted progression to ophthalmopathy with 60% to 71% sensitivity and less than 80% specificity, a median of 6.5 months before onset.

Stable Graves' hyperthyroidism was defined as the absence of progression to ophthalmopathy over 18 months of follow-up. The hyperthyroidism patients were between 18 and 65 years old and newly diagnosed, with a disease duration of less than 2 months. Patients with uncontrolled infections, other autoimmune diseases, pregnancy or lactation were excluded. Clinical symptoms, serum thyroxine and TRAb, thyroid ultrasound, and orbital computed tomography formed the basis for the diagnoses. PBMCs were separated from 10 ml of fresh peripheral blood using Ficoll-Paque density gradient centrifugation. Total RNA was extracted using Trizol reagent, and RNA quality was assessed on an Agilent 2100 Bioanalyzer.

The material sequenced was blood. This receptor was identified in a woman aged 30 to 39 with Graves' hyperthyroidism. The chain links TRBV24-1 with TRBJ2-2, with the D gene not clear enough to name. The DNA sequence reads TGTGCCACCAGTGGAAAAACCGGGGAGCTGTTTTTT. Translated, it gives CATSGKTGELFF.